Listed below are T cell receptor beta chains from one sample, sequenced in a study of T cell changes during pregnancy in multiple sclerosis. Measured with immunoSEQ multiplex PCR; TCRdb has only the in-frame clones, and not every one. The table lists about 34,000 clones, around nine tenths of them singletons. This material consisted of CD8+ T cells from peripheral blood mononuclear cells, taken in the first trimester of pregnancy. Receptors were obtained from a female donor with multiple sclerosis, enrolled in a pregnancy study. Each CDR3 is given without its conserved first and last residue. Fields, in order: CDR3 protein, D gene, CDR3 length, V gene, J gene. A D gene is named only where the DNA matches it firmly.

CDR3: ASSLTGEGREQY
D: TRBD2
length: 12
V: TRBV27
J: TRBJ2-7

CDR3: ASSLFLIGLRDKNIQY
D: .
length: 16
V: TRBV27
J: TRBJ2-4

CDR3: ASSQVAGSKEKF
D: .
length: 12
V: TRBV4-3
J: TRBJ2-1

CDR3: ASSPDGGSQHWEQY
D: .
length: 14
V: TRBV28
J: TRBJ2-7

CDR3: ASSLGGLSGNTIY
D: .
length: 13
V: TRBV7-6
J: TRBJ1-3

CDR3: ASSFSRGLTNEQF
D: .
length: 13
V: TRBV27
J: TRBJ2-1

CDR3: SVEVGDREFLDKNIQY
D: TRBD1
length: 16
V: TRBV29-1
J: TRBJ2-4

CDR3: ASLGGFSYEQY
D: TRBD2
length: 11
V: TRBV2
J: TRBJ2-7

CDR3: ASSLGLNYGYT
D: .
length: 11
V: TRBV28
J: TRBJ1-2

CDR3: ASSLSPLPASGSYEQY
D: TRBD2
length: 16
V: TRBV28
J: TRBJ2-7

CDR3: ASSQDFFPGVGNEQF
D: .
length: 15
V: TRBV4-3
J: TRBJ2-1

CDR3: ASSIKGAGWSHGYT
D: TRBD1
length: 14
V: TRBV19
J: TRBJ1-2

CDR3: ASSSSYEQY
D: .
length: 9
V: TRBV27
J: TRBJ2-7

CDR3: ASSQAGQGYNEQF
D: TRBD1
length: 13
V: TRBV14
J: TRBJ2-1

CDR3: ASSPDRGDEKLF
D: TRBD1
length: 12
V: TRBV27
J: TRBJ1-4

CDR3: ASSLGGTSKTGELF
D: TRBD2
length: 14
V: TRBV7-9
J: TRBJ2-2

CDR3: ASSIGTGYNEQF
D: TRBD1
length: 12
V: TRBV19
J: TRBJ2-1

CDR3: ASSSTGGYNEQF
D: TRBD1
length: 12
V: TRBV6-5
J: TRBJ2-1

CDR3: SAAGGSYEQY
D: .
length: 10
V: TRBV29-1
J: TRBJ2-7

CDR3: ASSFAGEANEKLF
D: .
length: 13
V: TRBV7-9
J: TRBJ1-4

CDR3: ATSPTVEGGTEAF
D: .
length: 13
V: TRBV15
J: TRBJ1-1

CDR3: ASSLWSGQAIKPQH
D: TRBD1
length: 14
V: TRBV28
J: TRBJ1-5

CDR3: ASSGDRDTQY
D: TRBD1
length: 10
V: TRBV9
J: TRBJ2-3

CDR3: AISESSGTDTQY
D: .
length: 12
V: TRBV10-3
J: TRBJ2-3

CDR3: AARRDRGY
D: .
length: 8
V: TRBV21-1
J: TRBJ2-5

CDR3: ASSDPSGGTGELF
D: TRBD2
length: 13
V: TRBV2
J: TRBJ2-2

CDR3: SLGGDTQY
D: .
length: 8
V: TRBV29-1
J: TRBJ2-3

CDR3: ASSLGQLNMNTEAF
D: .
length: 14
V: TRBV4-1
J: TRBJ1-1